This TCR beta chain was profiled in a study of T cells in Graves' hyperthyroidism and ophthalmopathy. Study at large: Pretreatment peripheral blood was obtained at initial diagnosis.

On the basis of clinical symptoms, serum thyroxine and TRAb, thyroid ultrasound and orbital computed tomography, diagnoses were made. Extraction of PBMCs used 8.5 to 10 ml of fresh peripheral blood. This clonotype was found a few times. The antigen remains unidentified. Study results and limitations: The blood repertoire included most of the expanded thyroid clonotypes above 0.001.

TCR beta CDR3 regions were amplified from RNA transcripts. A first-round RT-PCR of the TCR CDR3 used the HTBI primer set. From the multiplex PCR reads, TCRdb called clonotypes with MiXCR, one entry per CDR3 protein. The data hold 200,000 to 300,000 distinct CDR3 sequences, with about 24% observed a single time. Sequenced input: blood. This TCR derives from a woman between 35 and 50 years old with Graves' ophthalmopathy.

DNA for the CDR3: TGTGCCAGCAGGAGCCTAAACGAGGAGACCCAGTACTTC. It is translated as CASRSLNEETQYF. The chain employs TRBV27 and TRBJ2-5; no firm D call. The CDR3 runs 13 residues. From germline, CDR1 is MNHEY and CDR2 SMNVEV (reference sequence). Trimming took off 6 bases at V and 5 bases at J, with 13 bases between the two ends.